This TCR beta chain was sequenced for a study of blood T cells in healthy people across ages. Whole-study findings and limits: Comparison with aged donors showed that long-lived donors had more naive CD4+ cells and higher diversity. As naive T cell percentage varied, TCR beta diversity correlated strongly with it.

The germline gives CDR1 MNHEY, CDR2 SVGAGI. The CDR3 covers 13 residues. V was trimmed by 6 bases and J by 9 bases, leaving 15 bases between them. In the case of this clonotype: Its target is not known.

Then a second PCR, running roughly 7 to 11 cycles, was carried out with a sample-barcoded 5' primer and a J-beta primer mix. From the 5' RACE reads, TCRdb called clonotypes with MiXCR, one entry per CDR3 protein. The sample consists of over 1,200,000 distinct CDR3 sequences, almost 60% of them appearing once. The rearrangement uses TRBV6-5 and TRBJ2-1, with a weak D call TRBD1 (5 bases). Sequencing input: blood. This receptor was identified in a man aged 18 to 29 in good health. The CDR3 sequence is CASRSAQGIEQFF. In DNA form, the CDR3 reads TGTGCCAGCAGAAGCGCGCAGGGTATTGAGCAGTTCTTC.